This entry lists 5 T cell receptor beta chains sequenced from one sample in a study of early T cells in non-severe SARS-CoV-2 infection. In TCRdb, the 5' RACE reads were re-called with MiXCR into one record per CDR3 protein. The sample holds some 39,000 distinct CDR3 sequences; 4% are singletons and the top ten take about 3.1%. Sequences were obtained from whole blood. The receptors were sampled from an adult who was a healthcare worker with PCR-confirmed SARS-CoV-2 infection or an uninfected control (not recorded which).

The CDR3 DNA sequence: TGCGCCAGCAGCTTGGGAGGCGGAGAGACCCAGTACTTC. Translating gives CASSLGGGETQYF. J is TRBJ2-5 and V is TRBV5-1; D is unresolved. Per germline, CDR1 SGHRS and CDR2 YFSETQ. V lost 0 bases and J lost 4, with 7 bases in between. The CDR3 is 13 amino acids.

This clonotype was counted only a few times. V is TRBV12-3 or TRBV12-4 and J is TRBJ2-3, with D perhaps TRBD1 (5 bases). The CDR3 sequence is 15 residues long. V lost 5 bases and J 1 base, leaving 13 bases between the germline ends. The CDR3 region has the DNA TGTGCCAGCAGTGTTTATGGGGCAGGCACAGATACGCAGTATTTT. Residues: CASSVYGAGTDTQYF.

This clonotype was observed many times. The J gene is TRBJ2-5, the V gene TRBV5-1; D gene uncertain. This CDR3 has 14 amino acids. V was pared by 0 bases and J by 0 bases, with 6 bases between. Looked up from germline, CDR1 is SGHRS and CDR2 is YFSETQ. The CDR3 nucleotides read TGCGCCAGCAGCTTGGCCGACTACCAAGAGACCCAGTACTTC. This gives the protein CASSLADYQETQYF. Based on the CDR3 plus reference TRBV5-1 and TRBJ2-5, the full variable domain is KAGVTQTPRYLIKTRGQQVTLSCSPISGHRSVSWYQQTPGQGLQFLFEYFSETQRNKGNFPGRFSGRQFSNSRSEMNVSTLELGDSALYLCASSLADYQETQYFGPGTRLLVL.

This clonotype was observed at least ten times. CDR3 coding DNA: TGTGCCAGCAGTCCCCGGGACAGGGGGAGGAATGAGCAGTTCTTC. This translates into CASSPRDRGRNEQFF. This chain joins TRBV28 and TRBJ2-1; 11 bases agree with TRBD1. The CDR3 length is 15 residues. The V gene's germline CDR1 is MDHEN and CDR2 SYDVKM. V lost 5 bases, J lost 7 bases, and 7 bases stayed unmatched.

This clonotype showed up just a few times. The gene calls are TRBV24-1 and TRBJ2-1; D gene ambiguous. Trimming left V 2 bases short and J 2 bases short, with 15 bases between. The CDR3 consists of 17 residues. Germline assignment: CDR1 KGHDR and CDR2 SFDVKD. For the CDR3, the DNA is TGTGCCACCAGTGATTCCGCCTCTCCCAGGACCTACAATGAGCAGTTCTTC. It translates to CATSDSASPRTYNEQFF.